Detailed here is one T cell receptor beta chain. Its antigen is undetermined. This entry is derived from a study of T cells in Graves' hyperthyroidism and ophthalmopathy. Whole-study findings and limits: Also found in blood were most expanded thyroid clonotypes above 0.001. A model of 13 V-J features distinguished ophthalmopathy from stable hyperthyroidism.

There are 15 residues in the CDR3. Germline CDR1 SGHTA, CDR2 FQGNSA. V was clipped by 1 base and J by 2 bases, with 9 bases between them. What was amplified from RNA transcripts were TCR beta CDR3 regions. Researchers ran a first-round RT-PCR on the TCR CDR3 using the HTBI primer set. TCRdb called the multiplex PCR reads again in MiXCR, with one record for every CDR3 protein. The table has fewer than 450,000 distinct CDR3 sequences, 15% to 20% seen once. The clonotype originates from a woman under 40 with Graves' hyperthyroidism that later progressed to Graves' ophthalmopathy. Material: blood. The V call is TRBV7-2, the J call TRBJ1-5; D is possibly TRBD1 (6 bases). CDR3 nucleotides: TGTGCCAGCAGCTTAGGGGGGGCGCGCAATCAGCCCCAGCATTTT. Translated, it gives CASSLGGARNQPQHF.